The 10 T cell receptor beta chains below were found in one sample sequenced in a study. TCRdb ran MiXCR on the RT-PCR reads and lists one entry per CDR3 protein. The sample has 650,000 to 800,000 distinct CDR3 sequences, 13% to 15% seen once. Material for sequencing was memory CD4+ T cells from blood. These TCRs come from a female donor in good health, serving as a healthy control.

Only a few counts were recorded for this clonotype. This rearrangement joins TRBV7-2 to TRBJ2-3, with TRBD2 matching over 8 bases. V gave up 3 bases and J gave up 2 bases; unmatched junction bases: 4. Germline V CDR1 and CDR2: SGHTA, FQGNSA. The CDR3 length is 15 residues. CDR3 region: CASSFAGLDTDTQYF. CDR3 bases: TGTGCCAGCAGCTTCGCGGGACTAGACACAGATACGCAGTATTTT.

The chain uses TRBV9 and TRBJ2-5; TRBD1 agrees at 11 bases. CDR1 is SGDLS and CDR2 is YYNGEE in the germline V gene. Germline trimming cut 3 bases from V and 5 bases from J; bases unmatched to any gene: 6. This CDR3 is built from 15 residues. The CDR3 nucleotides are TGTGCCAGCAGCGCGGGACAGGGGGGGGTTGAGACCCAGTACTTC. Protein sequence: CASSAGQGGVETQYF. Together with reference TRBV9 and TRBJ2-5, the CDR3 gives the full variable domain: DSGVTQTPKHLITATGQRVTLRCSPRSGDLSVYWYQQSLDQGLQFLIQYYNGEERAKGNILERFSAQQFPDLHSELNLSSLELGDSALYFCASSAGQGGVETQYFGPGTRLLVL.

This chain connects TRBV7-8 to TRBJ2-3, with D perhaps matching TRBD2 (7 bases). Per the germline V gene, CDR1 is SGHVS and CDR2 is FQNEAQ. CDR3 length: 17 residues. With 6 bases removed from V and 2 bases from J, the gap between germline ends came to 21 bases. The CDR3 sequence is CASSSRGGTLYTDTQYF. The DNA for the CDR3 is TGTGCCAGCAGTTCGAGGGGGGGGACCCTTTACACAGATACGCAGTATTTT. Based on the CDR3 plus reference TRBV7-8 and TRBJ2-3, the full variable domain is GAGVSQSPRYKVAKRGQDVALRCDPISGHVSLFWYQQALGQGPEFLTYFQNEAQLDKSGLPSDRFFAERPEGSVSTLKIQRTQQEDSAVYLCASSSRGGTLYTDTQYFGPGTRLTVL.

This clonotype was observed a few times. This may be a read error, as it is one base from a much larger clone. This sequence joins TRBV20-1 and TRBJ2-1; 9 bases are a match to TRBD2. Per the germline V gene, CDR1 is DFQATT and CDR2 is SNEGSKA (reference sequence). This CDR3 contains 18 residues. V was clipped by 6 bases and J by 3 bases; unmatched bases: 18. The CDR3 DNA follows: TGCAGTGCCTCACACCGGGGTGGCGGGAGGGGGTGCTACAATGAGCAGTTCTTC. Its translation: CSASHRGGGRGCYNEQFF.

This clonotype was recorded many times. V gene TRBV10-3 combines with J gene TRBJ1-5; no firm D call. The V gene's germline CDR1 is ENHRY and CDR2 SYGVKD. V lost 2 bases, J lost 0 bases, and 8 bases lay in between. There are 15 residues in the CDR3. CDR3 coding DNA: TGTGCCATCAGTGAGAGTACAGTTAGCAATCAGCCCCAGCATTTT. Protein product: CAISESTVSNQPQHF.

This clonotype was counted only a few times. The chain combines TRBV11-2 with TRBJ1-4; D is unresolved. V lost 4 bases to trimming and J lost 0 bases, with 12 bases between them. CDR3 length equals 16 residues. Germline V gene data show CDR1 as SGHAT and CDR2 as FQNNGV. The CDR3 reads CASSSSTAATNEKLFF. The DNA for the CDR3 is TGTGCCAGCAGCTCGTCCACAGCGGCAACTAATGAAAAACTGTTTTTT.

This sequence joins TRBV28 and TRBJ1-5; D ambiguous. This CDR3 region has 12 residues. Germline lookup yields CDR1 MDHEN and CDR2 SYDVKM. The V end lost 6 bases, the J end lost 6 bases, and 9 bases lay between the germline ends. The CDR3 region is CASRRNFQPQHF. The CDR3 DNA is TGTGCCAGCAGACGAAATTTTCAGCCCCAGCATTTT.

This clonotype was picked up a small number of times. The rearrangement uses TRBV7-9 and TRBJ1-4; 7 nucleotides align to TRBD1. The CDR3 spans 19 residues. Germline CDR1 is SEHNR and CDR2 is FQNEAQ (reference sequence). V trimming: 4 bases; J trimming: 0 bases; junction bases outside the gene matches: 14. Written as DNA, the CDR3 is TGTGCCAGCAGCTGGGGACTGACAGGGACATCTGCAACTAATGAAAAACTGTTTTTT. Translated, it gives CASSWGLTGTSATNEKLFF.

This clonotype was observed a handful of times. This chain connects TRBV12-3 or TRBV12-4 to TRBJ2-7, with 7 bases aligning to TRBD1. This CDR3 contains 14 residues. Losses at the gene ends were 5 bases for V and 2 bases for J; bases not matched to a gene: 6. The CDR3 DNA reads as TGTGCCAGCAGTCCGGACAGGATTACCTACGAGCAGTACTTC. It translates to CASSPDRITYEQYF.

The sample holds a few counts of this clonotype. The chain uses TRBV12-3 or TRBV12-4 and TRBJ2-1; D is perhaps TRBD1 or TRBD2 (5 bases each). The V gene lost 6 bases and the J gene lost 7 bases, with 16 bases spanning the gap. CDR3 length: 14 amino acids. The CDR3, as DNA: TGTGCCAGCAGCGTACTAGTGGGGGAGAATGAGCAGTTCTTC. It is translated as CASSVLVGENEQFF.